This T cell receptor (beta chain) was documented in a study of T cells after yellow fever vaccination. TCRdb processed the 5' RACE reads anew with MiXCR; each CDR3 protein has one entry. Of some 300,000 distinct CDR3 sequences in the sample, roughly 10% were seen once. Only one count was recorded for this clonotype. CDR1 is LNHNV, CDR2 YYDKDF, per germline (reference sequence). The CDR3 is 16 residues long. After removal of 3 bases from V and 6 bases from J, the junction contained 10 bases not matched to a gene. This receptor was identified in a young man who received the YFV17D yellow fever vaccine. The sequenced sample was CD4+ T cells sorted from PBMCs, obtained 45 days after the yellow fever booster vaccination. V is TRBV15 and J is TRBJ1-5, with 8 bases identical to TRBD1. CDR3 bases: TGTGCCACCAGCAGGGAACTCAGGGGGCCGAGTCAGCCCCAGCATTTT. This sequence encodes CATSRELRGPSQPQHF.